This TCR beta chain was identified during a study of T-cell memory formation after mild COVID-19. This CDR3 spans 14 amino acids. The V and J ends lost 3 bases and 0 bases respectively, with 8 bases between them. A 5'RACE reaction primed in the constant segment made cDNA libraries of TCR alpha and TCR beta, and these carried sample barcodes and UMIs. TCRdb reanalysed the 5' RACE reads using MiXCR and keeps one entry per CDR3 protein. The sample has roughly 400,000 distinct CDR3 sequences, about 24% seen once. Findings and caveats of the study: Contracting CD4+ clones lay largely in CM and EM, with CD8+ ones residing in EMRA. That cross-reactive memory joined was suggested by some responding clones appearing in pre-infection memory. CD4/CD8 balance characterized clones contracting day 15 to 85, and CD4+ skew characterized later expanders.

This clonotype was seen just once. Its target is unknown. The chain couples TRBV12-3 or TRBV12-4 to TRBJ1-2, with D unclear. The TCR originated in an adult woman who had mild COVID-19 (a few samples of this study predate the infection). Cell type and time point are not known. Sequenced material: PBMCs or a T cell subset sorted from them (not recorded which). The CDR3 loop reads CASSFRLTNYGYTF. In nucleotides, the CDR3 is TGTGCCAGCAGTTTTAGGCTCACTAACTATGGCTACACCTTC.